This T cell receptor (beta chain) was observed in a study of cytomegalovirus exposure and HLA in healthy donors. Across the study: HLA-typed donors were the source of some 80 million unique TCRs, which an early data release held. Study-wide results and limits: Earlier findings revealed that most TCR beta V segments proved productive either about 87% or about 30% of the time. In a later analysis, HLA-associated beta chains showed higher expansion and lower generation probabilities than comparable chains. Later, TCR association rates were found to vary by HLA locus, highest for DRB1 and lowest for HLA-C.

This CDR3 is built from 13 residues. The germline V and J ends were trimmed by 5 bases and 13 bases, with 17 bases remaining between them. Looked up from germline, CDR1 is LNHDA and CDR2 is SQIVND (reference sequence). For this clone: No antigen is known for it.

The PCR made use of 60 Vbeta and 13 Jbeta primers. The method was immunoSEQ multiplex PCR; TCRdb's version includes in-frame clones alone and lacks a portion of them. The sample shows more than 110,000 clones, 60% to 85% of them seen only once. The chain joins TRBV19 to TRBJ1-4; D not resolved. The source is a middle-aged man in good health and CMV-seropositive. Sequencing input: PBMCs. The CDR3 nucleotides are TGTGCCAGTAGTCACAAGACCAAGGCGGTACTGTTTTTT. As protein: CASSHKTKAVLFF.